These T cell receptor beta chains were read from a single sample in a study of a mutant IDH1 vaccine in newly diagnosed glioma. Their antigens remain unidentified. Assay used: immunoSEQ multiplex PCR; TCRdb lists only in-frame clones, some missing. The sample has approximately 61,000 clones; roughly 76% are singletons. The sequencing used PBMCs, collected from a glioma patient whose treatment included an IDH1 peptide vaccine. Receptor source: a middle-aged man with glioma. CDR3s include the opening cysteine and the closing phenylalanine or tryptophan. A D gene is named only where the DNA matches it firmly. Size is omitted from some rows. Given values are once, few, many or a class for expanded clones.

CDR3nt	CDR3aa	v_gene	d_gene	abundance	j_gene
TGTGCCAGCAGCACACAGATGATGAACACTGAAGCTTTCTTT	CASSTQMMNTEAFF	TRBV7-2	NA	few	TRBJ1-1
TGTGCCAGCAGCTTGGCGGGCAGTGAAGAAAAACTGTTTTTT	CASSLAGSEEKLFF	TRBV5-5	NA	NA	TRBJ1-4
TGTGCCAGCAGCTTGTTAACGGGACTCGGGGTTAATTCACCCCTCCACTTT	CASSLLTGLGVNSPLHF	TRBV7-2	NA	NA	TRBJ1-6
TGCGCCAGCAGCCATCCCCACGGGGGGTACAATGAGCAGTTCTTC	CASSHPHGGYNEQFF	TRBV4-1	TRBD2	NA	TRBJ2-1
TGTGCCAGCAGCTTCGGGACAGCTGACAATGAGCAGTTCTTC	CASSFGTADNEQFF	TRBV4-2	TRBD1	NA	TRBJ2-1
TGTGCCAGTGGGGGGACATTCTCGGCCATGAACACTGAAGCTTTCTTT	CASGGTFSAMNTEAFF	TRBV19	NA	NA	TRBJ1-1
TGTGCCAGCAGCTTAGAGGGACTAGCGGGGGCCGCATCAGATACGCAGTATTTT	CASSLEGLAGAASDTQYF	TRBV7-9	TRBD2	medium-sized	TRBJ2-3
TGTGCCAGCAGCCACAGGGGGAAGGATCAGCCCCAGCATTTT	CASSHRGKDQPQHF	TRBV6-6	TRBD1	few	TRBJ1-5
TGTGCCAGTAGTATACGGGACCAACTAGCGGGAGGGGGTAGCTCCTACAATGAGCAGTTCTTC	CASSIRDQLAGGGSSYNEQFF	TRBV19	TRBD2	NA	TRBJ2-1
TGTGCCAGCTCACCACCGGGGGGCGGGAACATTCAGTACTTC	CASSPPGGGNIQYF	TRBV18	NA	NA	TRBJ2-4
TGTGCCAGCAGCGTAGCTGGAGGGGGCGGGCAAGCTTTCTTT	CASSVAGGGGQAFF	TRBV9	TRBD1	NA	TRBJ1-1
TGTGCCAGCAGCTTAGACGAAACGAGGCAGTTCTTC	CASSLDETRQFF	TRBV7-8	NA	NA	TRBJ2-1
TGTGCCAGCAGCAGCGACCCTAGCGGGAGGGCCAGGTACGAGCAGTACTTC	CASSSDPSGRARYEQYF	TRBV11-3	TRBD2	NA	TRBJ2-7
TGTGCCTGGAGCCAACACGGGCAGGCGATAACTAATGAAAAACTGTTTTTT	CAWSQHGQAITNEKLFF	TRBV30	NA	NA	TRBJ1-4
TGTGCCAGCAGTCCCGGGACGGTGAGCTCTGGGGCCAACGTCCTGACTTTC	CASSPGTVSSGANVLTF	TRBV11-3	NA	once	TRBJ2-6
TGTGCCAGCAGCGAAGGTAGCTCCGATACGCAGTATTTT	CASSEGSSDTQYF	TRBV11-2	NA	NA	TRBJ2-3
TGCGCCAGCAGCTTAGGGACAGCTAACTATGGCTACACCTTC	CASSLGTANYGYTF	TRBV5-1	TRBD1	few	TRBJ1-2
TGTGCCAGCAGCGGCGGCGGGTCGTGGGCGGGAGCAGAGACCCAGTACTTC	CASSGGGSWAGAETQYF	TRBV9	TRBD2	NA	TRBJ2-5
TGTGCCAGCAGTTACGAGGGAGAGACCCAGTACTTC	CASSYEGETQYF	TRBV6-6	NA	NA	TRBJ2-5
TGTGCCAGCAGTGTCGATGAGACCCAGTACTTC	CASSVDETQYF	TRBV2	NA	NA	TRBJ2-5
TGTGCCACCAGCAGAGAGGTAGGGACAGGGTACAATGAGCAGTTCTTC	CATSREVGTGYNEQFF	TRBV15	TRBD1	NA	TRBJ2-1
TGTGCCTGGAGTAGAGTCGGGACCACCAATGGCTACACCTTC	CAWSRVGTTNGYTF	TRBV30	NA	NA	TRBJ1-2
TGCGCCAGCACACGACAGGGTGAATCCTACGAGCAGTACTTC	CASTRQGESYEQYF	TRBV5-1	TRBD1	NA	TRBJ2-7
TGTGCCAGCAGTCCGGGACTAGCGGGAGGCTACGAGCAGTACTTC	CASSPGLAGGYEQYF	TRBV5-4	TRBD2	NA	TRBJ2-7
TGTGCCAGCAGTTACACAGCGGGGGGGGTCAATGAGCAGTTCTTC	CASSYTAGGVNEQFF	TRBV6-5	TRBD2	NA	TRBJ2-1
TGTGCCAGCAGTCCGTGGGACAGGGGCCGCTCCTACAATGAGCAGTTCTTC	CASSPWDRGRSYNEQFF	TRBV28	TRBD1	NA	TRBJ2-1
TGTGCCTGGACGGGGGGCAGGGGGCCCTACGAGCAGTACTTC	CAWTGGRGPYEQYF	TRBV30	NA	NA	TRBJ2-7